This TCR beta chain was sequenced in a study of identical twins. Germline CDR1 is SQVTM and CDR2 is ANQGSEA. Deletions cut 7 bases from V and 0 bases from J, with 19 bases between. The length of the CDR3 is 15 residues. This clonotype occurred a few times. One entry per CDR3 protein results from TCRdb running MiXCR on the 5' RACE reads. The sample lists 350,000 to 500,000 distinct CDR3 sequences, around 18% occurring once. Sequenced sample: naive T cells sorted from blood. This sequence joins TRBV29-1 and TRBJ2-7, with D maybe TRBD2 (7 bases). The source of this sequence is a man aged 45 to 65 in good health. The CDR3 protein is CSARQGGGLSYEQYF. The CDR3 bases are TGCAGCGCCCGCCAAGGGGGGGGTCTCTCCTACGAGCAGTACTTC.